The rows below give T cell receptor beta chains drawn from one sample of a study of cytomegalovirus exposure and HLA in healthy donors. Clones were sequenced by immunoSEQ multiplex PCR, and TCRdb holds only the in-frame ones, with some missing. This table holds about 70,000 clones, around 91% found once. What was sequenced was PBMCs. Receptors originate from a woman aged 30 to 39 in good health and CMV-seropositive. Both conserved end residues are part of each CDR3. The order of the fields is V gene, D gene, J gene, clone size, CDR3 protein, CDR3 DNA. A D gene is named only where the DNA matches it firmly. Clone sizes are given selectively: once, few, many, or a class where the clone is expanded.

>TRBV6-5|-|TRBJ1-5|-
CATRSSQDQPQHF
TGTGCCACCAGAAGTTCTCAGGATCAGCCCCAGCATTTT
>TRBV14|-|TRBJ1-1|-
CASSQDLGRVYTEAFF
TGTGCCAGCAGCCAAGATCTTGGCAGGGTGTACACTGAAGCTTTCTTT
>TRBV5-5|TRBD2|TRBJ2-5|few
CASSLTTSGGETQYF
TGTGCCAGCAGCTTAACAACTAGCGGAGGTGAGACCCAGTACTTC
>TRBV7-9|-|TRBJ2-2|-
CASSLPQGRSGNTGELFF
TGTGCCAGCAGCTTACCGCAGGGTCGTTCGGGGAACACCGGGGAGCTGTTTTTT
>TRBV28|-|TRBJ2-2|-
CAVGALTPGELFF
TGTGCCGTGGGGGCGCTGACACCCGGGGAGCTGTTTTTT
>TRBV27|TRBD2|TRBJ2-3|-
CASSLPDRLAGFTDTQYF
TGTGCCAGCAGTTTACCCGATCGACTAGCCGGCTTCACAGATACGCAGTATTTT
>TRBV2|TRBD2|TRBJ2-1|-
CASRRTSGRAGNEQFF
TGTGCCAGCAGGCGGACTAGCGGGAGGGCGGGTAATGAGCAGTTCTTC
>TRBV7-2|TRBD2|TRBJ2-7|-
CASSPLAGGYEQCF
TGTGCCAGCAGCCCTCTAGCGGGAGGTTACGAGCAGTGCTTC
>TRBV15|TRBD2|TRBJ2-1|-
CATSRALDGRSSYNEQFF
TGTGCCACCAGCAGAGCCCTGGACGGGAGGAGCTCCTACAATGAGCAGTTCTTC
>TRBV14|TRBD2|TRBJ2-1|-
CASSTWTSGGYNEQFF
TGTGCCAGCAGCACCTGGACTAGCGGGGGCTACAATGAGCAGTTCTTC
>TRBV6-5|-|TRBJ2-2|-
CASSVLQGHTGELFF
TGTGCCAGCTCAGTCCTTCAGGGGCACACCGGGGAGCTGTTTTTT
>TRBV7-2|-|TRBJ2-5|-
CASSLPPQETQYF
TGTGCCAGCAGCTTACCCCCTCAGGAGACCCAGTACTTC
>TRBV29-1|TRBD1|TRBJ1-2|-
CSVEDRGTANNYGYTF
TGCAGCGTTGAAGATAGGGGGACAGCTAACAACTATGGCTACACCTTC
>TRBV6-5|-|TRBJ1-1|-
CASSQQVDTEAFF
TGTGCCAGCAGCCAACAGGTTGACACTGAAGCTTTCTTT
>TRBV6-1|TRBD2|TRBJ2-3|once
CASSGGDTDTDTQYF
TGTGCCAGCAGCGGGGGGGACACGGACACAGATACGCAGTATTTT
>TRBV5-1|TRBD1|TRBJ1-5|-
CASFSQGASNQPQHF
TGCGCCAGCTTCTCACAGGGGGCGAGCAATCAGCCCCAGCATTTT
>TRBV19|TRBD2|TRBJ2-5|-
CASSIVRASELAGGRETQYF
TGTGCCAGTAGTATCGTTCGAGCCTCAGAGTTAGCGGGAGGTAGGGAGACCCAGTACTTC
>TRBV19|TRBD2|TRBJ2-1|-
CASRTTLAGPHNEQFF
TGTGCCAGTAGGACCACCCTAGCGGGGCCGCATAATGAGCAGTTCTTC
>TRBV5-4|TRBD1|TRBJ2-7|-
CASSPGQGSHEQYF
TGTGCCAGCAGCCCGGGACAGGGATCCCACGAGCAGTACTTC
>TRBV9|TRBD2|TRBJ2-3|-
CASSVGAGGWDTQYF
TGTGCCAGCAGCGTAGGGGCGGGGGGCTGGGATACGCAGTATTTT
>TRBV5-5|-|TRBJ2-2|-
CASSWRGAGTGELFF
TGTGCCAGCAGCTGGAGGGGCGCGGGCACCGGGGAGCTGTTTTTT
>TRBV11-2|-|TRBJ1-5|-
CASSFLTPENNQPQHF
TGTGCCAGCAGCTTTTTGACACCCGAGAACAATCAGCCCCAGCATTTT
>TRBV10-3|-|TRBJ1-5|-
CAISARDNQPQHF
TGTGCCATCAGTGCCAGGGACAATCAGCCCCAGCATTTT
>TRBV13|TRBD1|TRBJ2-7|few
CASSFFGTAYEQYF
TGTGCCAGCAGCTTTTTCGGGACAGCCTACGAGCAGTACTTC
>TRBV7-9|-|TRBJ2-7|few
CASSYVSSYEQYF
TGTGCCAGCAGCTACGTCAGCTCCTACGAGCAGTACTTC
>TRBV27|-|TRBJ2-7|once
CASSLSLFYEQYF
TGTGCCAGCAGTTTAAGCCTTTTCTACGAGCAGTACTTC
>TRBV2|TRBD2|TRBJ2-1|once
CASTRTSGINEQFF
TGTGCCAGTACTCGAACTAGCGGGATCAATGAGCAGTTCTTC
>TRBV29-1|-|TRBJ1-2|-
CSFGTDYGYTF
TGCAGCTTTGGGACTGACTATGGCTACACCTTC
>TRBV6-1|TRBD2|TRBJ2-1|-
CASSDGAGIYNEQFF
TGTGCCAGCAGTGACGGAGCGGGAATATACAATGAGCAGTTCTTC
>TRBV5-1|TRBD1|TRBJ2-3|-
CASSRDRVVDTQYF
TGCGCCAGCAGCCGGGACAGGGTGGTGGATACGCAGTATTTT